The 20 T cell receptor beta chains presented below share a single source sample, sequenced in a study of OX40 agonist ivuxolimab in advanced cancers. Data came from immunoSEQ multiplex PCR; TCRdb stores just in-frame clones and leaves some out. The data contain under 35,000 clones, roughly four fifths of them singletons. Sample: CD4+ or CD8+ T cells sorted from blood, taken in a trial of the OX40 agonist ivuxolimab. The source of these receptors is an adult with an advanced solid tumor such as melanoma, head and neck, liver or kidney cancer.

In its sample, this clone was seen once. The chain links TRBV5-1 to TRBJ2-4; D is undetermined. The CDR3 is 16 amino acids. Trimming left V 3 bases short and J 0 bases short, with 13 bases between. The germline V gene has CDR1 SGHRS and CDR2 YFSETQ. CDR3 residues: CASSSRTRRAKNIQYF. In DNA form, the CDR3 reads TGCGCCAGCAGCTCTCGGACGAGGCGAGCCAAAAACATTCAGTACTTC.

On this clone: This specimen includes other DNA sequences encoding the same CDR3. The J gene is TRBJ1-5, the V gene TRBV7-6, with D maybe TRBD1 (5 bases). Germline CDR1 reads SGHVS; CDR2 reads FNYEAQ. This CDR3 spans 15 amino acids. Trimming took off 5 bases at V and 4 bases at J, with 15 bases between the two ends. The CDR3 DNA sequence: TGTGCCAGCAGCCTAGTTTCCGGGGGAAATCAGCCCCAGCATTTT. It is translated as CASSLVSGGNQPQHF.

The rearrangement uses TRBV19 and TRBJ1-2; 9 positions match TRBD1. Germline loops: CDR1 LNHDA, CDR2 SQIVND (reference sequence). V was pared by 9 bases and J by 7 bases, with 12 bases of the junction left unmatched. The CDR3 runs 14 residues. The CDR3 spells CASLNPGTGFGYTF. CDR3 DNA: TGTGCCAGCCTGAATCCCGGGACAGGGTTTGGCTACACCTTC. Full variable domain (remainder filled in from reference TRBV19 and TRBJ1-2): DGGITQSPKYLFRKEGQNVTLSCEQNLNHDAMYWYRQDPGQGLRLIYYSQIVNDFQKGDIAEGYSVSREKKESFPLTVTSAQKNPTAFYLCASLNPGTGFGYTFGSGTRLTVV.

The chain recombines TRBV5-1 with TRBJ2-7; D possibly uses TRBD1 or TRBD2 (5 bases each). The V and J ends lost 4 bases and 3 bases respectively, with 14 bases between them. Germline CDR1 SGHRS, CDR2 YFSETQ. The CDR3 covers 14 residues. CDR3 amino acids: CASSKGTLGYEQYF. Written as DNA, the CDR3 is TGCGCCAGCAGCAAAGGGACCTTAGGCTACGAGCAGTACTTC.

The J gene is TRBJ2-3, the V gene TRBV5-1, with a possible D match to TRBD2 (5 bases). CDR3 length equals 18 residues. Germline CDR1 is SGHRS and CDR2 is YFSETQ. Deletions cut 1 base from V and 2 bases from J, with 20 bases between. The chain's CDR3 is CASSLRSWRSSSTDTQYF. In DNA, the CDR3 is TGCGCCAGCAGCTTGAGGAGCTGGAGGAGCTCGTCCACAGATACGCAGTATTTT.

This clone was counted a single time. This chain connects TRBV28 to TRBJ2-1, with TRBD2 matching 8 bases. The V and J ends lost 2 bases and 0 bases, in that order; junction bases with no gene match: 3. From germline, CDR1 is MDHEN and CDR2 SYDVKM. This CDR3 spans 16 amino acids. The CDR3 nucleotides are TGTGCCAGCAGTTTACCCGGGACTAGCTCCTACAATGAGCAGTTCTTC. Protein: CASSLPGTSSYNEQFF.

This chain links TRBV10-3 with TRBJ2-7; D is possibly TRBD2 (6 bases). The V end was cut by 0 bases, the J end by 4 bases, with 13 bases between. The CDR3 runs 15 residues. CDR1 and CDR2 (germline): ENHRY, SYGVKD. CDR3 in DNA: TGTGCCATCAGTGAGTCGGCTCTTAGCGGTTACGAGCAGTACTTC. Its protein product is CAISESALSGYEQYF.

The V gene is TRBV10-2, the J gene TRBJ2-5; TRBD1 or TRBD2 may be the D gene (5 bases each). Trimming pared 2 bases from V and 1 base from J, leaving 8 bases between. Per the germline V gene, CDR1 is WSHSY and CDR2 is SAAADI. The CDR3 spans 14 residues. The CDR3 loop reads CASSEGGSQETQYF. In DNA, the CDR3 is TGCGCCAGCAGTGAGGGGGGATCCCAAGAGACCCAGTACTTC.

The gene calls are TRBV19 and TRBJ2-2, with 10 nucleotides matching TRBD1. CDR1 LNHDA and CDR2 SQIVND come from the germline V gene (reference sequence). The trim removed 6 bases at V and 4 bases at J, leaving 5 bases unmatched. The CDR3 spans 15 residues. CDR3 sequence reads: CASRWGTGVTGELFF. The CDR3 DNA sequence: TGTGCCAGTAGATGGGGGACAGGGGTCACCGGGGAGCTGTTTTTT.

This clone appeared a single time. The V and J genes are TRBV6-1 and TRBJ1-2, with 9 positions matching TRBD1. The V gene's germline CDR1 is MNHNS and CDR2 SASEGT. The CDR3 is 11 residues long. The trim removed 8 bases at V and 8 bases at J, leaving 3 bases unmatched. For the CDR3, the DNA is TGTGCCAGCCTACAGGGGGCAGGCTACACCTTC. Translated: CASLQGAGYTF.

This rearrangement joins TRBV28 to TRBJ1-2; D is undetermined. The CDR3 extends over 13 amino acids. From germline, CDR1 is MDHEN and CDR2 SYDVKM. V gave up 5 bases and J gave up 6 bases, with 13 bases separating them. The CDR3 DNA is TGTGCCAGCAGTCCCCTAAGTAGGCATGGCTACACCTTC. It is translated as CASSPLSRHGYTF.

V is TRBV30 and J is TRBJ1-1, with 11 nucleotides matching TRBD1. The germline CDR1 and CDR2 sequences are GTSNPN and SVGIG (reference sequence). J lost 7 bases, V lost 2 bases, and 6 bases had no gene match. This CDR3 comprises 14 residues. CDR3: CAWSPGTGGFEAFF. The CDR3 DNA follows: TGTGCCTGGAGTCCAGGGACAGGGGGTTTTGAAGCTTTCTTT.

The J gene is TRBJ2-1, the V gene TRBV11-2; 15 nucleotides match TRBD2. Germline values: CDR1 SGHAT, CDR2 FQNNGV. The J segment lost 6 bases and the V segment lost 4 bases, leaving 1 base of the junction unmatched. CDR3 size: 15 residues. The CDR3 reads CASSWTSGGGNEQFF. CDR3 DNA sequence: TGTGCCAGCAGCTGGACTAGCGGGGGGGGCAATGAGCAGTTCTTC. The full variable domain, in which reference TRBV11-2 and TRBJ2-1 provide the parts outside the CDR3, is EAGVAQSPRYKIIEKRQSVAFWCNPISGHATLYWYQQILGQGPKLLIQFQNNGVVDDSQLPKDRFSAERLKGVDSTLKIQPAKLEDSAVYLCASSWTSGGGNEQFFGPGTRLTVL.

V and J are TRBV7-6 and TRBJ1-2, with D tentatively TRBD1 (5 bases). The CDR3 has 15 amino acids. Germline V lookup: CDR1 SGHVS, CDR2 FNYEAQ. V was clipped by 5 bases and J by 3 bases, with 16 bases between them. The CDR3, as DNA: TGTGCCAGCAGCGCTCCAGGGCAGGGCTACTATGGCTACACCTTC. Its translation: CASSAPGQGYYGYTF.

CDR3 coding DNA: TGTGCCAGTAGTATGGATAGCGGGGGGGCGTACGAGCAGTACTTC. Translation: CASSMDSGGAYEQYF. V and J are TRBV19 and TRBJ2-7; 11 positions agree with TRBD2. The germline gives CDR1 LNHDA, CDR2 SQIVND (reference sequence). CDR3 size: 15 residues. V lost 3 bases and J lost 4; bases outside the gene matches: 5.

The V gene is TRBV5-1, the J gene TRBJ2-7; no definite D call. This CDR3 is built from 14 residues. The ends were cut back, 4 bases at V and 3 bases at J, with 14 bases in the middle. The germline gives CDR1 SGHRS, CDR2 YFSETQ. DNA for the CDR3: TGCGCCAGCAGCACCCAGGCTAGTGGCTACGAGCAGTACTTC. Residues: CASSTQASGYEQYF. The variable domain in full, with the rest retrieved from reference TRBV5-1 and TRBJ2-7, is KAGVTQTPRYLIKTRGQQVTLSCSPISGHRSVSWYQQTPGQGLQFLFEYFSETQRNKGNFPGRFSGRQFSNSRSEMNVSTLELGDSALYLCASSTQASGYEQYFGPGTRLTVT.

CDR3 DNA: TGTGCCAGCAGCCTGGGGGGGACTAATGAAAAACTGTTTTTT. Translated: CASSLGGTNEKLFF. The V gene is TRBV5-5, the J gene TRBJ1-4; tentative D call: TRBD1 (5 bases). The germline CDR1 and CDR2 sequences are SGHKS and YYEKEE (reference sequence). The CDR3 is 14 amino acids. The V end lost 4 bases, the J end lost 2 bases, and 9 bases lay between the germline ends.

J is TRBJ1-1 and V is TRBV29-1; D remains ambiguous. The germline V gene encodes CDR1 SQVTM and CDR2 ANQGSEA. V gave up 7 bases and J gave up 0 bases, with 9 bases separating them. The CDR3 consists of 12 residues. Here the CDR3 reads CSGRALNTEAFF. In nucleotides, the CDR3 is TGCAGCGGTCGGGCCTTGAACACTGAAGCTTTCTTT.

This clone was observed once. The chain uses TRBV11-2 and TRBJ2-2; 14 nucleotides agree with TRBD2. Germline CDR1 SGHAT, CDR2 FQNNGV. This CDR3 has 16 residues. Losses at the gene ends were 4 bases for V and 6 bases for J; bases not matched to a gene: 4. CDR3 in DNA: TGTGCCAGCAGCTCTCCGGGACTAGCGGGGGCCGGGGAGCTGTTTTTT. This gives the protein CASSSPGLAGAGELFF.

The chain combines TRBV5-1 with TRBJ2-7; TRBD2 agrees at 13 bases. The trim removed 4 bases at V and 2 bases at J, leaving 3 bases unmatched. CDR3 size: 15 residues. Germline CDR1 reads SGHRS; CDR2 reads YFSETQ. CDR3 protein: CASSRTSGGTYEQYF. Here the CDR3 DNA reads TGCGCCAGCAGCCGGACTAGCGGGGGCACCTACGAGCAGTACTTC.